This T cell receptor beta chain was sequenced during a study of beta chain features in type 1 diabetes. Overall study findings and caveats: In the patient group, naive, central memory and Treg TCRB repertoires seemed more alike than in the healthy donor group.

With respect to this clone: Its target is unknown.

Of the isolated RNA, all was reverse transcribed, and so the sequenced material was expressed TCRB transcripts. There were approximately 3.5 million reads on average in the naive, central memory and regulatory T cell samples. Profiling relied on immunoSEQ multiplex PCR, and the TCRdb table lists in-frame clones only, not all of them. This table has hundreds of thousands of clones, approximately 8% appearing once. Germline CDR1 reads MNHEY; CDR2 reads SVGAGI. V was clipped by 6 bases and J by 6 bases; unmatched bases: 7. The CDR3 runs 14 residues. Sequenced material: central memory CD4+ T cells from blood. The clonotype comes from a woman aged 18-35 years in good health. The genes are TRBV6-5 and TRBJ2-1; TRBD2 matches at 8 bases. As DNA, the CDR3 is TGTGCCAGCAGGCGAGCGGGAGAGGGCAATGAGCAGTTCTTC. As protein: CASRRAGEGNEQFF.